What follows are 22 T cell receptor beta chains derived from one specimen sequenced in a study of identical twins. Via MiXCR, TCRdb re-called the 5' RACE reads, giving one row per CDR3 protein. The table includes 400,000 or so distinct CDR3 sequences, roughly 10% detected once. What was sequenced was naive T cells sorted from blood. The source is a woman between 45 and 65 years old in good health.

The chain has TRBV9 and TRBJ2-3; D uncertain. Germline CDR1 SGDLS, CDR2 YYNGEE. CDR3 size: 13 residues. V lost 3 bases and J lost 4, with 9 bases in between. The CDR3 DNA reads as TGTGCCAGCAGCGCCCAATGGGCAGATACGCAGTATTTT. It is translated as CASSAQWADTQYF.

The rearrangement links TRBV5-1 to TRBJ2-7, with D tentatively TRBD2 (5 bases). CDR1 and CDR2 from the germline V gene are SGHRS and YFSETQ. This CDR3 contains 15 residues. V lost 0 bases and J 0 bases, leaving 10 bases between the germline ends. In DNA, the CDR3 is TGCGCCAGCAGCTTGGTCAGCGGAGGCTCCTACGAGCAGTACTTC. It translates to CASSLVSGGSYEQYF.

This clonotype was detected a few times. The V gene is TRBV27, the J gene TRBJ2-1; 12 bases align to TRBD2. The germline gives CDR1 MNHEY, CDR2 SMNVEV (reference sequence). After removal of 6 bases from V and 2 bases from J, the junction contained 5 bases not matched to a gene. There are 16 residues in the CDR3. CDR3 in amino acids: CASRDLAGGPYNEQFF. The CDR3 DNA is TGTGCCAGCAGGGACCTAGCGGGAGGGCCCTACAATGAGCAGTTCTTC.

There are a few counts of this clonotype. The rearrangement uses TRBV18 and TRBJ2-7; TRBD1 agrees at 9 bases. The V gene end was trimmed by 1 base and the J gene end by 2 bases; junction bases not matched to a gene: 3. This CDR3 has 15 residues. Germline assignment: CDR1 KGHSH and CDR2 LQKENI. CDR3: CASSPRTGAPYEQYF. The CDR3 nucleotides are TGTGCCAGCTCACCACGGACAGGGGCCCCCTACGAGCAGTACTTC.

This clonotype was picked up a small number of times. The chain couples TRBV3-1 to TRBJ2-7; tentative D call: TRBD2 (5 bases). The germline gives CDR1 LGHDT, CDR2 YNNKEL (reference sequence). The CDR3 length is 15 residues. Trimming shortened V by 4 bases and J by 3 bases, and 16 bases separated the two germline ends. The CDR3: CASSPGPGSLYEQYF. The DNA of the CDR3 is TGTGCCAGCAGCCCCGGCCCGGGGAGCCTCTACGAGCAGTACTTC.

In its sample, this clonotype was seen a few times. The rearrangement uses TRBV11-2 and TRBJ2-1, with D unclear. Germline V gene lookup returns CDR1 SGHAT and CDR2 FQNNGV. There are 11 residues in the CDR3. V lost 5 bases to trimming and J lost 12 bases, with 11 bases between them. CDR3: CASSMPVGQFF. The CDR3 DNA reads as TGTGCCAGCAGCATGCCTGTCGGGCAGTTCTTC.

This clonotype has just a few counts. The CDR3 loop is CASSLESGTHTDTQYF. The CDR3 DNA is TGTGCCAGCAGCTTAGAGTCGGGGACGCACACAGATACGCAGTATTTT. The rearrangement joins TRBV7-9 to TRBJ2-3; D may correspond to TRBD1 or TRBD2 (5 bases each). The CDR3 spans 16 residues. V lost 1 base, J lost 2 bases, and 13 bases lay in between. CDR1 is SEHNR and CDR2 is FQNEAQ in the germline V gene (reference sequence).

The genes are TRBV20-1 and TRBJ2-5; the match to TRBD2 covers 14 bases. CDR1 is DFQATT and CDR2 is SNEGSKA in the germline V gene (reference sequence). J gave up 5 bases and V 5 bases, and 7 bases lay outside the gene matches. The CDR3 covers 15 residues. CDR3 sequence: CSAGGTSGSTETQYF. CDR3 in DNA: TGCAGTGCTGGGGGGACTAGCGGGAGTACGGAGACCCAGTACTTC.

This clonotype occurred many times. CDR3 region: CASSLSRRLAGSNEQFF. The DNA of the CDR3 is TGTGCCAGCAGCTTGTCTCGCCGACTAGCGGGATCAAATGAGCAGTTCTTC. This chain joins TRBV5-6 and TRBJ2-1; 11 bases line up with TRBD2. This CDR3 has 17 residues. Germline loops: CDR1 SGHDT, CDR2 YYEEEE. V was pared by 1 base and J by 7 bases, with 10 bases of the junction left unmatched.

The table lists this clonotype with many counts. This rearrangement joins TRBV29-1 to TRBJ2-2; D call uncertain. Looked up from germline, CDR1 is SQVTM and CDR2 is ANQGSEA. The CDR3 sequence is 14 residues long. The V end was cut by 1 base, the J end by 5 bases, with 11 bases between. CDR3 protein: CSVEGARSTGELFF. The CDR3 nucleotides are TGCAGCGTTGAAGGGGCTAGATCGACCGGGGAGCTGTTTTTT.

This chain joins TRBV12-3 or TRBV12-4 and TRBJ2-7; TRBD2 aligns across 10 bases. With 2 bases clipped from V and 2 bases from J, the junction kept 3 bases outside the gene matches. The CDR3 covers 15 residues. The CDR3: CASSLQREGAYEQYF. In DNA form, the CDR3 reads TGTGCCAGCAGTTTACAGCGGGAGGGAGCCTACGAGCAGTACTTC.

V usage is TRBV11-2 and J usage is TRBJ2-1; tentative D call: TRBD1 (5 bases). This CDR3 is 11 amino acids long. The germline gives CDR1 SGHAT, CDR2 FQNNGV. Trimming took 2 bases from V and 11 from J, leaving 7 bases between them. CDR3: CASSLTGQQFF. CDR3 DNA: TGTGCCAGCAGCTTAACAGGTCAGCAGTTCTTC.

This rearrangement joins TRBV6-1 to TRBJ2-7; possibly TRBD2 for D (6 bases). From germline, CDR1 is MNHNS and CDR2 SASEGT. The V end was cut by 0 bases, the J end by 4 bases, with 10 bases between. The length of the CDR3 is 14 residues. In DNA form, the CDR3 reads TGTGCCAGCAGTGAAGCGCTTCGGGGGTACGAGCAGTACGTC. This sequence encodes CASSEALRGYEQYV.

This clonotype has only a few counts. The chain couples TRBV7-2 to TRBJ2-1, with TRBD1 matching 11 bases. The CDR3 has 16 residues. Germline lookup yields CDR1 SGHTA and CDR2 FQGNSA. The V and J ends lost 5 bases and 7 bases, in that order; junction bases with no gene match: 10. The CDR3, as DNA: TGTGCCAGCAGCCTGGTGGGGACAGGGGGTTCGAATGAGCAGTTCTTC. Residues: CASSLVGTGGSNEQFF.

This chain's CDR3 is CASSSLLGRARKTQYF. The CDR3 bases are TGTGCCAGCAGCTCCCTCCTAGGGAGGGCTAGAAAGACCCAGTACTTC. The rearrangement links TRBV7-6 to TRBJ2-5; 7 bases line up with TRBD2. Unmatched junction bases numbered 14, after V lost 4 bases and J lost 6 bases. Looked up from germline, CDR1 is SGHVS and CDR2 is FNYEAQ. The CDR3 runs to 16 residues.

At least ten counts were recorded for this clonotype. The genes are TRBV10-3 and TRBJ1-1; tentative D call: TRBD1 (6 bases). This CDR3 has 13 residues. Germline assignment: CDR1 ENHRY and CDR2 SYGVKD. Trimming cost V 6 bases and J 4 bases, with 12 bases left between them. This CDR3 reads CAISEDRTTEAFF. The CDR3 DNA reads as TGTGCCATCAGCGAGGACAGAACCACTGAAGCTTTCTTT.

Many counts were recorded for this clonotype. V is TRBV5-6 and J is TRBJ2-7, with a weak D call TRBD2 (6 bases). CDR1 is SGHDT and CDR2 is YYEEEE in the germline V gene. V lost 4 bases, J lost 3 bases, and 14 bases lay in between. This CDR3 has 14 residues. DNA for the CDR3: TGTGCCAGCAGCATAAGGACTAACCTCTACGAGCAGTACGTC. It specifies CASSIRTNLYEQYV.

There are many counts of this clonotype. The rearrangement links TRBV12-3 or TRBV12-4 to TRBJ2-1; D not resolved. V shed 9 bases and J shed 5 bases, with 14 bases lying between them. This CDR3 spans 13 amino acids. In DNA, the CDR3 is TGTGCCAGTGTTTCCTTTGGGAACAATGAGCAGTTCTTC. Encoded protein: CASVSFGNNEQFF.

This clonotype was seen only a few times. This chain connects TRBV12-3 or TRBV12-4 to TRBJ2-2; no definite D call. The CDR3 has 13 residues. Trimming cost V 3 bases and J 6 bases, with 8 bases left between them. The CDR3 protein is CASSFPLPGELFF. The CDR3 DNA is TGTGCCAGCAGTTTCCCACTCCCCGGGGAGCTGTTTTTT.

This chain connects TRBV4-1 to TRBJ2-5; weak D call: TRBD1 (6 bases). Germline values: CDR1 MGHRA, CDR2 YSYEKL. V lost 0 bases and J 4 bases, leaving 15 bases between the germline ends. The CDR3 totals 16 residues. The chain's CDR3 is CASSQDQLGQRETQYF. The CDR3 DNA follows: TGCGCCAGCAGCCAAGATCAACTCGGACAGAGAGAGACCCAGTACTTC.

This clonotype has ten or more counts. The chain links TRBV12-3 or TRBV12-4 to TRBJ2-7; the D gene is possibly TRBD1 (5 bases). This CDR3 comprises 14 residues. The V end lost 2 bases, the J end lost 4 bases, and 12 bases lay between the germline ends. The CDR3 protein is CASSLWGFEYEQYV. The CDR3 DNA is TGTGCCAGCAGTTTATGGGGCTTCGAATACGAGCAGTACGTC.

This clonotype was counted a few times. The rearrangement links TRBV20-1 to TRBJ1-2; 7 bases fit TRBD1. V lost 2 bases, J lost 4 bases, and 7 bases stayed unmatched. This CDR3 spans 14 amino acids. Germline V gene lookup returns CDR1 DFQATT and CDR2 SNEGSKA (reference sequence). The CDR3 sequence is CSARQHRDSYGYTF. As DNA, the CDR3 is TGCAGTGCTAGACAACACCGGGACAGCTATGGCTACACCTTC.